This TCR beta chain came from a study of cytomegalovirus exposure and HLA in healthy donors. This PCR relied on a set of 60 Vbeta primers and 13 Jbeta primers. The assay was immunoSEQ multiplex PCR, and TCRdb's table has in-frame clones only and misses some. In the table there are under 150,000 clones, approximately 80% of which are singletons. The CDR3 is 17 amino acids. The V segment lost 0 bases and the J segment 1 base; nucleotides outside the gene matches: 8. Germline CDR1 reads MNHEY; CDR2 reads SMNVEV (reference sequence). The origin of this receptor is a man between 18 and 35 years old in good health and CMV-seronegative. J is TRBJ2-7 and V is TRBV27; 8 bases line up with TRBD1. The sample was PBMCs. CDR3 residues: CASSLSIDRGFSYEQYF. For the CDR3, the DNA is TGTGCCAGCAGTTTATCGATCGACAGGGGATTTTCCTACGAGCAGTACTTC.